This is a list of T cell receptor beta chains from one sample in a study of blood T cell repertoires in COVID-19. Assay: immunoSEQ multiplex PCR; the TCRdb copy retains only in-frame clones and omits some. The sample shows around 200,000 clones, approximately 80% of them seen only once. Sequenced material: peripheral blood. All receptors derive from a woman between 40 and 50 years old with COVID-19, enrolled during active disease. CDR3s include the opening cysteine and the closing phenylalanine or tryptophan. The order of the fields is CDR3 DNA, CDR3 protein, J gene, D gene, clone size, V gene. D genes are given only for firm matches. Expanded clones get a size class; other rows say once, few or many, or leave the size out.

TGTGCCAGCAGTTTGGGCGACTACAGTGAAGCTTTCTTT | CASSLGDYSEAFF | TRBJ1-1 | - | - | TRBV27
TGCGCCAGCAGCCAAGAGCGGTACACCGGGGAGCTGTTTTTT | CASSQERYTGELFF | TRBJ2-2 | - | - | TRBV4-1
TGCAGCGTTGAAGATCATCGACAGGGAAGCGAGCAGTACTTC | CSVEDHRQGSEQYF | TRBJ2-7 | TRBD1 | - | TRBV29-1
TGTGCCAGTTTCCCGGCCCCTATAGCGGGAGCTACAGATACGCAGTATTTT | CASFPAPIAGATDTQYF | TRBJ2-3 | TRBD2 | - | TRBV27
TGCGCCAGCCGCCTTTCTTCAGGGGGCGAGCAGTTCTTC | CASRLSSGGEQFF | TRBJ2-1 | TRBD1 | once | TRBV10-1
TGTGCCAGCAGTCGGACACGTCTTCACTATGGCTACACCTTC | CASSRTRLHYGYTF | TRBJ1-2 | - | - | TRBV28
TGTGCCAGCTCACCACCGGGGGGGAGGCGACGCGCGAGTGATGAGCAGTTCTTC | CASSPPGGRRRASDEQFF | TRBJ2-1 | TRBD2 | - | TRBV18
TGTGCCAGCAGCTTGGCCTCGGCAGGGGAAGGGTCTAACTATGGCTACACCTTC | CASSLASAGEGSNYGYTF | TRBJ1-2 | - | - | TRBV5-6
TGTGCCAGCAGCCAAGGGGAGGGTTCTGGAAACACCATATATTTT | CASSQGEGSGNTIYF | TRBJ1-3 | - | few | TRBV4-2
TGCGCCAGCAGCCAAGGTGACAGGGGCGGCTATGGCTACACCTTC | CASSQGDRGGYGYTF | TRBJ1-2 | TRBD1 | - | TRBV4-1
TGCGCCAGCAGCTTCGGGGGGACAGGGGACTACGAGCAGTACTTC | CASSFGGTGDYEQYF | TRBJ2-7 | TRBD1 | few | TRBV5-1
TGTGCCAGTAGTATCCCAGGGCGCTATGGCTACACCTTC | CASSIPGRYGYTF | TRBJ1-2 | - | - | TRBV19
TGTGCCAGTAGGTTTGGGGCCAGCAATCAGCCCCAGCATTTT | CASRFGASNQPQHF | TRBJ1-5 | - | - | TRBV19
TGCGCCAGCAGCTCCGGGACTAGCGGGCCAGTCACCGGGGAGCTGTTTTTT | CASSSGTSGPVTGELFF | TRBJ2-2 | TRBD2 | - | TRBV5-1
TGCGCCAGCAGCCTCAGGGGGCAAGGGGACATTCAGTACTTC | CASSLRGQGDIQYF | TRBJ2-4 | TRBD1 | - | TRBV5-1
TGTGCCAGTAGTATAGATCCCCCTGCCTACAATGAGCAGTTCTTC | CASSIDPPAYNEQFF | TRBJ2-1 | - | - | TRBV19
TGTGCCAGCAAACCAACAAGGCCTAGATATAATTCACCCCTCCACTTT | CASKPTRPRYNSPLHF | TRBJ1-6 | - | - | TRBV5-8
TGTGCCAGCAGCCGGAAGGTCACTAGCGGGAGGGCCGACGAGCAGTACTTC | CASSRKVTSGRADEQYF | TRBJ2-7 | TRBD2 | - | TRBV3-1/TRBV3-2
TGTGCCAGCAGCTACCCAGGGTCTGGAAACACCATATATTTT | CASSYPGSGNTIYF | TRBJ1-3 | - | - | TRBV5-6